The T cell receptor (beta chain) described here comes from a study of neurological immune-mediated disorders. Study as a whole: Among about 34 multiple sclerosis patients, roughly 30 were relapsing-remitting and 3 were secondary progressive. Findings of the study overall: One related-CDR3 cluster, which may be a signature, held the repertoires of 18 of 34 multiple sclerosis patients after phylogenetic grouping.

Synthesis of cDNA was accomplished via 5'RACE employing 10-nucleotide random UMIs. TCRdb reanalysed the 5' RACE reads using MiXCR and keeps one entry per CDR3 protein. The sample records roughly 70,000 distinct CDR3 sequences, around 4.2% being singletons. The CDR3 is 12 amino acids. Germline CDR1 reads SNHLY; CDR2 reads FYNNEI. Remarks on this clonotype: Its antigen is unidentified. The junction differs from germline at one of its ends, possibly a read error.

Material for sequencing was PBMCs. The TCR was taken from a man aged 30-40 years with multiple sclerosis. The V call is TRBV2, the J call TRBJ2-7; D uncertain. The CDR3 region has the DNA TGTGCCAGCAGGGGATACGTCTACGAGCAGTATTTC. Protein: CASRGYVYEQYF. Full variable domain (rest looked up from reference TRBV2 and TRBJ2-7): EPEVTQTPSHQVTQMGQEVILRCVPISNHLYFYWYRQILGQKVEFLVSFYNNEISEKSEIFDDQFSVERPDGSNFTLKIRSTKLEDSAMYFCASRGYVYEQYFGPGTRLTVT.